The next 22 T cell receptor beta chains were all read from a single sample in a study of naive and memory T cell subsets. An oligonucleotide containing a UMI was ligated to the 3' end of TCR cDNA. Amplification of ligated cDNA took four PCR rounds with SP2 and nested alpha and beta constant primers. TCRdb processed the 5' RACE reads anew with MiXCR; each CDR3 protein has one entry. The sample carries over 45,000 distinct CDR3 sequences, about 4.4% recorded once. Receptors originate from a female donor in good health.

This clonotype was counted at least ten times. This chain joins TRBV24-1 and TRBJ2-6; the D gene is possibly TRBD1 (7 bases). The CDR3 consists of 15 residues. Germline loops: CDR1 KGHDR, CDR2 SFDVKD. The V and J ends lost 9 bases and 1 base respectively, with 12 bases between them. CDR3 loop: CATGRGESGANVLTF. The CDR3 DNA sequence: TGTGCCACCGGCAGGGGGGAATCTGGGGCCAACGTCCTGACTTTC.

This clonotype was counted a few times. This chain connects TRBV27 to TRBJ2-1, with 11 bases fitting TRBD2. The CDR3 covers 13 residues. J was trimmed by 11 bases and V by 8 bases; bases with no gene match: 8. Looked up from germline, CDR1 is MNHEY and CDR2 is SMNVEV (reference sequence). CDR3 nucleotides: TGTGCCAGCGGCTCGACTAGCGGGACCAAGCAGTTCTTC. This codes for CASGSTSGTKQFF.

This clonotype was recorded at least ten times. For the CDR3, the DNA is TGCGCCAGCAGCCGGGGACAACCCACCGGGGAGCTGTTTTTT. This sequence encodes CASSRGQPTGELFF. V usage is TRBV5-1 and J usage is TRBJ2-2; perhaps TRBD1 as D (6 bases). The CDR3 has 14 residues. CDR1 is SGHRS, CDR2 YFSETQ, per germline. Deletions cut 4 bases from V and 4 bases from J, with 11 bases between.

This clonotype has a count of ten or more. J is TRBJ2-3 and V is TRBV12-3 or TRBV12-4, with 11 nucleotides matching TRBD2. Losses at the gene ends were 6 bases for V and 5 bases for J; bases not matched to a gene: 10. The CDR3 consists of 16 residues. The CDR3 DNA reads TGTGCCAGCAGCATGGCGGTAGCGGGAGGGCAAGATACGCAGTATTTT. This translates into CASSMAVAGGQDTQYF.

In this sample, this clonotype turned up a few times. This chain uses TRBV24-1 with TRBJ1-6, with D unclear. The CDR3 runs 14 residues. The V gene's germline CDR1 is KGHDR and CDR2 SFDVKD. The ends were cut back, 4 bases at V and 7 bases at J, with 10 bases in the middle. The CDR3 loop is CATSDRRVNSPLHF. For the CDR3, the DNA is TGTGCCACCAGTGACCGGCGTGTCAATTCACCCCTCCACTTT.

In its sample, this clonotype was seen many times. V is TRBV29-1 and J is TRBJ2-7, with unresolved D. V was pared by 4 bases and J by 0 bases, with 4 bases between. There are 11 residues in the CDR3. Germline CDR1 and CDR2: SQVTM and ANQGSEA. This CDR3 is CSVGVSYEQYF. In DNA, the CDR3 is TGCAGCGTTGGGGTCTCCTACGAGCAGTACTTC.

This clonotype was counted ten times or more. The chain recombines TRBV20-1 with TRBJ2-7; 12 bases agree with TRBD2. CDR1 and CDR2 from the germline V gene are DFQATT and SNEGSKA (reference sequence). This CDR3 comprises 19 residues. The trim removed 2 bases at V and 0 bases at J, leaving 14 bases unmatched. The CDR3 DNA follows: TGCAGTGCTAGACATCTTCCTAGCGGGAGGGCCTCGAGCTCCTACGAGCAGTACTTC. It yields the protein CSARHLPSGRASSSYEQYF.

The CDR3 here is CASSPLAGGNNEQFF. The CDR3 DNA sequence: TGTGCCAGCAGCCCACTAGCGGGAGGGAACAATGAGCAGTTCTTC. This chain links TRBV7-6 with TRBJ2-1; TRBD2 aligns across 13 bases. CDR3 size: 15 residues. Germline CDR1 is SGHVS and CDR2 is FNYEAQ. Losses at the gene ends were 5 bases for V and 5 bases for J; bases not matched to a gene: 3.

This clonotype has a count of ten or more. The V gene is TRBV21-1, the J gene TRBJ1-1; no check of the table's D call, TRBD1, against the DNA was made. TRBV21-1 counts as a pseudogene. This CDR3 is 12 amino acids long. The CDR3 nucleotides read TGTGCCAGCAGCGCCTTGGACAGGGAGGCTTTCTTT. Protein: CASSALDREAFF.

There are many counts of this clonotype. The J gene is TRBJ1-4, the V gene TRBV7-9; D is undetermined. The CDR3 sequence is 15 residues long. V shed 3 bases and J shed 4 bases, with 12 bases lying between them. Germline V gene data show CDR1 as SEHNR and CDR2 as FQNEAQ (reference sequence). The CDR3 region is CASSLALGLNEKLFF. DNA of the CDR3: TGTGCCAGCAGCTTGGCGCTGGGTCTTAATGAAAAACTGTTTTTT.

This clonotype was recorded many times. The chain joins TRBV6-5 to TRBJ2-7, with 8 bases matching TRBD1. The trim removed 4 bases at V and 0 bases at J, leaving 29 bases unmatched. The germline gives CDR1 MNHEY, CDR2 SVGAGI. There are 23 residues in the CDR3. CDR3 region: CASSWRSPPRRQNRGSISYEQYF. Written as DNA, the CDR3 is TGTGCCAGCAGTTGGAGGAGCCCCCCGCGCCGGCAAAACAGGGGGTCAATCTCCTACGAGCAGTACTTC.

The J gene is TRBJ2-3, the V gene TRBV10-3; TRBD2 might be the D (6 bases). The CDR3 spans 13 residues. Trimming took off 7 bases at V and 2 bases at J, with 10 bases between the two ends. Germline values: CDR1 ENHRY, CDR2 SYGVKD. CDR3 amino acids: CAIKASDTDTQYF. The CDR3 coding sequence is TGTGCCATCAAGGCTAGCGACACAGATACGCAGTATTTT.

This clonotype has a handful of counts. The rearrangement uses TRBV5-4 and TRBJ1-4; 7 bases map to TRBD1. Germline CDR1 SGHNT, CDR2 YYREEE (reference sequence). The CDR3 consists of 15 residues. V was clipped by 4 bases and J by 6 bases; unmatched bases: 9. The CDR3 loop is CASSRKTGCDEKLFF. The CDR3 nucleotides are TGTGCCAGCAGCCGAAAGACAGGGTGCGATGAAAAACTGTTTTTT.

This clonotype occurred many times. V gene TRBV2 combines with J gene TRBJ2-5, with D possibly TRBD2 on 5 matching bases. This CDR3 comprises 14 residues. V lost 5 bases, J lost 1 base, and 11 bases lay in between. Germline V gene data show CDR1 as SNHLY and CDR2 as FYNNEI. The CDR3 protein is CASSLGLFQETQYF. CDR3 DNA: TGTGCCAGCAGTTTAGGACTCTTCCAAGAGACCCAGTACTTC.

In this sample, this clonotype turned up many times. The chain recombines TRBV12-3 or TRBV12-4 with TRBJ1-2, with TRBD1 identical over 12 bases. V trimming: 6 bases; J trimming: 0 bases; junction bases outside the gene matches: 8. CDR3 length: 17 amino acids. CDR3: CASRVPGQGAPNYGYTF. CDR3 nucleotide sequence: TGTGCCAGCAGGGTCCCGGGACAGGGGGCGCCTAACTATGGCTACACCTTC.

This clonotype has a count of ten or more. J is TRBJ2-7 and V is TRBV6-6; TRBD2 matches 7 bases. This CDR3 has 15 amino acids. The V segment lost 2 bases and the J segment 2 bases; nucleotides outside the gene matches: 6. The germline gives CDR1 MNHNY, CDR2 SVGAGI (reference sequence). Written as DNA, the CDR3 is TGTGCCAGCAGTTACCTGACTAGCCGAGCCTACGAGCAGTACTTC. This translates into CASSYLTSRAYEQYF.

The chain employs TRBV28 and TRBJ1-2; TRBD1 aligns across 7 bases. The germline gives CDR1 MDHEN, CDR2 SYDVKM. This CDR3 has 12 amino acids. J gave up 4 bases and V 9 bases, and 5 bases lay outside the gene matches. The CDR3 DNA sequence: TGTGCCAGTACAGGGGCCTCCTATGGCTACACCTTC. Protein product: CASTGASYGYTF.

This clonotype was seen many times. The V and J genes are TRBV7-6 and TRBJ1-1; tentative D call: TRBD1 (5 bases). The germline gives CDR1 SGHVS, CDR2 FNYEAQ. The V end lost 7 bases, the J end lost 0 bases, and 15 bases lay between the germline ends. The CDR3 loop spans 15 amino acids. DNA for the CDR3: TGTGCCAGCACCCCGGGGGGACTCATGAACACTGAAGCTTTCTTT. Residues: CASTPGGLMNTEAFF.

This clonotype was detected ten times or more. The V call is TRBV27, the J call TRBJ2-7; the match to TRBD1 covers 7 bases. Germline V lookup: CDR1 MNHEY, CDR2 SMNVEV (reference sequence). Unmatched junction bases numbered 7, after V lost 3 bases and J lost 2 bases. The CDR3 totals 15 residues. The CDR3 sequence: CASSFYRGLAYEQYF. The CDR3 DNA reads TGTGCCAGCAGTTTTTACAGGGGTCTCGCCTACGAGCAGTACTTC.

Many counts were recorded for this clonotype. CDR3 bases: TGTGCCAGCAGCCAAGCCCTCGGGGCCAGCACAGATACGCAGTATTTT. It yields the protein CASSQALGASTDTQYF. This chain joins TRBV3-1 and TRBJ2-3; D is tentatively TRBD1 or TRBD2 (5 bases each). Trimming cost V 1 base and J 0 bases, with 11 bases left between them. Germline CDR1 and CDR2: LGHDT and YNNKEL (reference sequence). This CDR3 region has 16 residues.

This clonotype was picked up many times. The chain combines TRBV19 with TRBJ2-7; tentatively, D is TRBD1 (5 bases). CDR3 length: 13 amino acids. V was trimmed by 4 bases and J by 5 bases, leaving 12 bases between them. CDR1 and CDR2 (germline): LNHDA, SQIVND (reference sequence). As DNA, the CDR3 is TGTGCCAGTAGTAGGGGCCCCCTCGACGAGCAGTACTTC. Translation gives CASSRGPLDEQYF. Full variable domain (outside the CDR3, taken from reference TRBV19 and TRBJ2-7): DGGITQSPKYLFRKEGQNVTLSCEQNLNHDAMYWYRQDPGQGLRLIYYSQIVNDFQKGDIAEGYSVSREKKESFPLTVTSAQKNPTAFYLCASSRGPLDEQYFGPGTRLTVT.

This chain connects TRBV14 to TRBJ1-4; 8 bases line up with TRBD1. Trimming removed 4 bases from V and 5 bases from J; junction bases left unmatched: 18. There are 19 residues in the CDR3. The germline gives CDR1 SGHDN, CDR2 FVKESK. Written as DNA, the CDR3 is TGTGCCAGCAGCCTCAGTCGTCTATTCCGGGACAGGCCGAATGAAAAACTGTTTTTT. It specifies CASSLSRLFRDRPNEKLFF.